The 29 T cell receptor beta chains in this list originate from one sample, sequenced in a study of human T cells and chemical hapten exposure. The time point was: pre-sensitization, week 0. Treatment meaning: therapeutic diphenylcyclopropenone sensitization with weekly scalp DPC. TCRdb itself ran the RACE reads through MiXCR, one entry per CDR3 protein. The sample has about 68,000 distinct CDR3 sequences, around 9.9% seen once. Sequencing was performed on whole blood, taken in connection with sensitization to the hapten diphenylcyclopropenone (DPC). These receptors were taken from a woman aged 45-65 years with alopecia areata. Some clones in this sample may be carry-over from other donors' samples.

V usage is TRBV5-1 and J usage is TRBJ2-4; possibly TRBD1 for D (6 bases). The CDR3 has 17 residues. CDR1 and CDR2 (germline): SGHRS, YFSETQ. V lost 0 bases, J lost 0 bases, and 13 bases lay in between. The CDR3 region has the DNA TGCGCCAGCAGCTTGGTTGCGCAGGGGCTAGCCAAAAACATTCAGTACTTC. Protein: CASSLVAQGLAKNIQYF.

This clonotype was picked up many times. This chain uses TRBV6-6 with TRBJ2-1; the D is unclear. This CDR3 spans 17 amino acids. Germline-derived CDR1 and CDR2 are MNHNY and SVGAGI (reference sequence). V lost 1 base, J lost 7 bases, and 20 bases lay in between. CDR3 coding DNA: TGTGCCAGCAGTTACTTGAACCCCCGTGTCGGTGGGAATGAGCAGTTCTTC. This gives the protein CASSYLNPRVGGNEQFF.

The chain combines TRBV28 with TRBJ2-7; D gene uncertain. The CDR3 covers 11 residues. Germline V gene data show CDR1 as MDHEN and CDR2 as SYDVKM. V was trimmed by 8 bases and J by 5 bases, leaving 10 bases between them. CDR3 in DNA: TGTGCCAGCCGTATCGGCGACGAGCAGTACTTC. Protein: CASRIGDEQYF.

The rearrangement links TRBV4-3 to TRBJ2-3, with D tentatively TRBD1 (6 bases). Trimming stripped 0 bases from V and 4 bases from J, with 11 bases between. The CDR3 is made up of 15 amino acids. CDR1 is LGHNA and CDR2 is YSLEER in the germline V gene. For the CDR3, the DNA is TGCGCCAGCAGCCAAGAAGGGGGTGGGGCAGATACGCAGTATTTT. It is translated as CASSQEGGGADTQYF.

This clonotype was counted at least ten times. The genes are TRBV9 and TRBJ2-7; D gene unclear. CDR1 and CDR2 from the germline V gene are SGDLS and YYNGEE. This CDR3 has 13 amino acids. Trimming took 0 bases from V and 6 from J, leaving 10 bases between them. The CDR3 sequence: CASSVGSLSEQYF. CDR3 sequence (DNA): TGTGCCAGCAGCGTAGGGTCACTCTCCGAGCAGTACTTC.

The chain uses TRBV12-5 and TRBJ1-5; D gene ambiguous. The V end lost 2 bases, the J end lost 6 bases, and 8 bases lay between the germline ends. The CDR3 consists of 13 residues. The germline gives CDR1 LGHNT, CDR2 FRNRAP. CDR3 DNA: TGTGCTAGTGGTTTGTATCAGCTTCAGCCCCAGCATTTT. Translated: CASGLYQLQPQHF. The full variable domain, completed using reference TRBV12-5 and TRBJ1-5, is DARVTQTPRHKVTEMGQEVTMRCQPILGHNTVFWYRQTMMQGLELLAYFRNRAPLDDSGMPKDRFSAEMPDATLATLKIQPSEPRDSAVYFCASGLYQLQPQHFGDGTRLSIL.

The chain joins TRBV18 to TRBJ2-7; D may be TRBD1 or TRBD2 (5 bases each). Trimming stripped 8 bases from V and 0 bases from J, with 17 bases between. This CDR3 region has 15 residues. From germline, CDR1 is KGHSH and CDR2 LQKENI. The CDR3 spells CASKNRDGSSYEQYF. CDR3 nucleotides: TGTGCCAGCAAAAACCGGGACGGCAGCTCCTACGAGCAGTACTTC.

This clonotype occurred many times. This chain joins TRBV4-3 and TRBJ2-2; D is possibly TRBD1 (5 bases). Germline V gene data show CDR1 as LGHNA and CDR2 as YSLEER. This CDR3 is 15 amino acids long. Deletions cut 6 bases from V and 7 bases from J, with 18 bases between. DNA of the CDR3: TGCGCCAGCAGGGGTCACAAGGGGAAAGTCGGGGAGCTGTTTTTT. This codes for CASRGHKGKVGELFF.

This clonotype appeared many times. The chain is built from TRBV2 and TRBJ2-3; 14 positions match TRBD2. Germline CDR1 SNHLY, CDR2 FYNNEI. J lost 6 bases, V lost 5 bases, and 7 bases had no gene match. The CDR3 sequence is 16 residues long. The CDR3 sequence: CASSSWTSGRRDTQYF. DNA of the CDR3: TGTGCCAGCAGTTCCTGGACTAGCGGGAGGAGGGATACGCAGTATTTT.

The rearrangement links TRBV7-2 to TRBJ1-1, with D uncertain. Germline V lookup: CDR1 SGHTA, CDR2 FQGNSA. The CDR3 runs to 12 residues. V lost 1 base, J lost 11 bases, and 11 bases lay in between. CDR3 amino acids: CASSLGRAGAFF. CDR3 in DNA: TGTGCCAGCAGCTTAGGTAGGGCCGGGGCTTTCTTT.

This clonotype was counted ten times or more. The chain links TRBV28 to TRBJ1-5; perhaps TRBD1 as D (5 bases). CDR3 length: 12 residues. The germline CDR1 and CDR2 sequences are MDHEN and SYDVKM. V dropped 7 bases and J dropped 11 bases, with 15 bases sitting between them. The CDR3 loop is CASNRGGRAQHF. The DNA for the CDR3 is TGTGCCAGCAACCGGGGGGGACGAGCCCAGCATTTT.

The chain uses TRBV27 and TRBJ1-2; 9 bases match TRBD1. CDR3 length equals 16 residues. The germline V gene has CDR1 MNHEY and CDR2 SMNVEV (reference sequence). J was trimmed by 4 bases and V by 3 bases; bases with no gene match: 9. CDR3 DNA sequence: TGTGCCAGCAGTTTCCAAGGACAGGGGAAAGGCTATGGCTACACCTTC. Protein sequence: CASSFQGQGKGYGYTF.

This clonotype was picked up many times. The V and J genes are TRBV29-1 and TRBJ1-2; 7 bases align to TRBD1. The J segment lost 1 base and the V segment lost 1 base, leaving 6 bases of the junction unmatched. The CDR3 extends over 15 amino acids. Germline values: CDR1 SQVTM, CDR2 ANQGSEA. The CDR3 sequence is CSVEGTGELNYGYTF. CDR3 DNA: TGCAGCGTTGAAGGAACAGGGGAACTTAACTATGGCTACACCTTC.

This clonotype was detected many times. The V call is TRBV4-2, the J call TRBJ2-2; 9 positions match TRBD2. CDR3 length: 18 residues. In germline, CDR1 is LGHNA, CDR2 YNFKEQ. Germline trimming cut 4 bases from V and 8 bases from J; bases unmatched to any gene: 17. CDR3 in amino acids: CASSRGHLAGSEGGELFF. DNA for the CDR3: TGTGCCAGCAGCCGGGGCCACCTAGCGGGGTCCGAGGGTGGGGAGCTGTTTTTT.

In its sample, this clonotype was seen a few times. The rearrangement links TRBV14 to TRBJ2-1; 8 nucleotides align to TRBD2. CDR1 and CDR2 (germline): SGHDN, FVKESK. This CDR3 is 15 amino acids long. Unmatched junction bases numbered 7, after V lost 3 bases and J lost 6 bases. The CDR3 sequence is CASSQPGLGINEQFF. The DNA for the CDR3 is TGTGCCAGCAGCCAGCCGGGACTAGGGATCAATGAGCAGTTCTTC.

In its sample, this clonotype was seen many times. This chain connects TRBV29-1 to TRBJ2-7; tentatively, D is TRBD1 or TRBD2 (5 bases each). CDR1 and CDR2 from the germline V gene are SQVTM and ANQGSEA. The V end lost 7 bases, the J end lost 1 base, and 20 bases lay between the germline ends. The CDR3 is 15 amino acids. The CDR3 DNA is TGCAGCGCCCGAAGGGGATACGGAGGATCCTACGAGCAGTACTTC. It encodes CSARRGYGGSYEQYF.

J is TRBJ1-4 and V is TRBV5-5; D not certain. CDR3 length: 14 residues. CDR1 is SGHKS and CDR2 is YYEKEE in the germline V gene (reference sequence). Trimming shortened V by 4 bases and J by 3 bases, and 10 bases separated the two germline ends. CDR3 in amino acids: CASSGIGPNEKLFF. CDR3 in DNA: TGTGCCAGCAGCGGGATAGGGCCTAATGAAAAACTGTTTTTT.

A few counts support this clonotype. The chain carries TRBV18 and TRBJ1-1; D uncertain. Trimming pared 2 bases from V and 1 base from J, leaving 8 bases between. The germline gives CDR1 KGHSH, CDR2 LQKENI. The length of the CDR3 is 14 residues. In DNA, the CDR3 is TGTGCCAGCTCACCAGGAGAGGGGAACACTGAAGCTTTCTTT. Protein sequence: CASSPGEGNTEAFF.

This clonotype has just a few counts. This chain links TRBV20-1 with TRBJ1-5, with 7 positions matching TRBD1. Germline lookup yields CDR1 DFQATT and CDR2 SNEGSKA (reference sequence). The CDR3 spans 14 residues. The V gene end was trimmed by 6 bases and the J gene end by 1 base; junction bases not matched to a gene: 6. The DNA for the CDR3 is TGCAGTGCCACCGACAGGGCAAGCAATCAGCCCCAGCATTTT. This encodes CSATDRASNQPQHF.

This clonotype was found a few times. CDR3 loop: CASSGGTPGQGEAFF. The DNA for the CDR3 is TGTGCCAGCAGCGGAGGGACCCCCGGACAGGGTGAAGCTTTCTTT. This chain connects TRBV9 to TRBJ1-1, with 8 bases matching TRBD1. Germline CDR1 reads SGDLS; CDR2 reads YYNGEE. V lost 3 bases and J lost 7; bases outside the gene matches: 11. CDR3 size: 15 residues.

This clonotype was picked up a small number of times. The chain is built from TRBV4-2 and TRBJ2-7, with D possibly matching TRBD2 (6 bases). Per the germline V gene, CDR1 is LGHNA and CDR2 is YNFKEQ. Trimming removed 2 bases at V and 2 bases at J, with 10 bases between. The CDR3 runs 14 residues. CDR3 DNA: TGTGCCAGCAGCCAAATGGAGGGTGCCTACGAGCAGTACTTC. This sequence encodes CASSQMEGAYEQYF.

This chain connects TRBV4-3 to TRBJ1-1, with D unclear. Trimming removed 0 bases at V and 2 bases at J, with 4 bases between. The CDR3 runs 13 residues. The V gene's germline CDR1 is LGHNA and CDR2 YSLEER. CDR3 residues: CASSQDSNTEAFF. The CDR3 bases are TGCGCCAGCAGCCAAGACAGCAACACTGAAGCTTTCTTT.

There are a few counts of this clonotype. In DNA form, the CDR3 reads TGCGCCAGCAGCTCTTCACCACAGGGGCCTAACACAGATACGCAGTATTTT. Its translation is CASSSSPQGPNTDTQYF. The V and J genes are TRBV5-1 and TRBJ2-3; 7 bases are shared with TRBD1. Per the germline V gene, CDR1 is SGHRS and CDR2 is YFSETQ. CDR3 size: 17 residues. Trimming at V came to 3 bases and at J to 2 bases, leaving 12 bases not matched to a gene.

V and J are TRBV7-2 and TRBJ2-7; 12 positions agree with TRBD2. Germline CDR1 and CDR2: SGHTA and FQGNSA. Losses at the gene ends were 5 bases for V and 4 bases for J; bases not matched to a gene: 6. This CDR3 spans 15 amino acids. The CDR3 loop is CASSTLAGGLYEQYF. The CDR3 bases are TGTGCCAGCAGCACGCTAGCGGGAGGGTTATACGAGCAGTACTTC.

This clonotype was seen more than once but under ten times. One end of the junction varies from germline; a read error may be responsible. CDR3 bases: TGTGCTAGCAGCCCACTGGGGGTGTACCAAGAGACCCAGTACTTC. Its protein product is CASSPLGVYQETQYF. The chain is built from TRBV7-7 and TRBJ2-5, with D possibly being TRBD1 or TRBD2 (5 bases each). Germline CDR1 reads SSHAT; CDR2 reads FNYEAQ (reference sequence). This CDR3 is built from 15 residues.

This clonotype was counted many times. CDR3 sequence reads: CASHLTGVFGTEAFF. In DNA form, the CDR3 reads TGTGCCAGCCATTTGACAGGGGTCTTTGGCACTGAAGCTTTCTTT. V is TRBV12-3 or TRBV12-4 and J is TRBJ1-1; 8 bases are a match to TRBD1. V lost 8 bases to trimming and J lost 4 bases; unmatched junction nucleotides: 12. The CDR3 covers 15 residues.

The rearrangement joins TRBV29-1 to TRBJ1-4; 9 bases fit TRBD1. The CDR3 is 12 amino acids. Trimming cost V 6 bases and J 13 bases; bases outside gene matches: 9. CDR1 is SQVTM and CDR2 is ANQGSEA in the germline V gene. The CDR3: CSVRTGVERLFF. The DNA of the CDR3 is TGCAGCGTCCGGACAGGGGTTGAGAGACTGTTTTTT.

The V call is TRBV4-2, the J call TRBJ2-3; D uncertain. The CDR3 runs to 13 residues. The germline CDR1 and CDR2 sequences are LGHNA and YNFKEQ. Trimming pared 0 bases from V and 3 bases from J, leaving 4 bases between. The CDR3 sequence is CASSQDLTDTQYF. In nucleotides, the CDR3 is TGTGCCAGCAGCCAAGATTTGACAGATACGCAGTATTTT.

This clonotype was observed at least ten times. The rearrangement uses TRBV7-9 and TRBJ1-6; 7 positions agree with TRBD1. The CDR3 runs to 18 residues. The ends lost 5 bases at V and 0 bases at J; junction bases unmatched: 10. CDR1 SEHNR and CDR2 FQNEAQ come from the germline V gene (reference sequence). The CDR3 coding sequence is TGTGCCAGCAGCCCCCGGACAGGCAGGAGCTCCTATAATTCACCCCTCCACTTT. Translating gives CASSPRTGRSSYNSPLHF.